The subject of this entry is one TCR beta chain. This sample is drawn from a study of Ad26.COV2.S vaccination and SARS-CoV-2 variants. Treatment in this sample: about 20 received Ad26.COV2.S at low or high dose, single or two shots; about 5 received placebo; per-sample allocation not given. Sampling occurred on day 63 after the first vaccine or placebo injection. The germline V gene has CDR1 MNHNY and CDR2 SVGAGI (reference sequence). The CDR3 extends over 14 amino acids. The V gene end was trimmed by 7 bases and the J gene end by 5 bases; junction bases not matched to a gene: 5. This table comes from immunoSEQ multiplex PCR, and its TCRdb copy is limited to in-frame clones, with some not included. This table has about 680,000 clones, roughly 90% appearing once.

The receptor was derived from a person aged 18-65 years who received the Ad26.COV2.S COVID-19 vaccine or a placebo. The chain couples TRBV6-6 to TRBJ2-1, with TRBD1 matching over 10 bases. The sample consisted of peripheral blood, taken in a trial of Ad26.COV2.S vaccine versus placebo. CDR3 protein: CASNDRGPNNEQFF. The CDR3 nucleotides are TGTGCCAGCAACGACAGGGGGCCCAACAATGAGCAGTTCTTC.